This T cell receptor (beta chain) derives from a study of blood T cell repertoires in COVID-19. Study background: COVID-19 samples collected from the United States, Italy and Spain covered acute and convalescent phases.

How the authors handled the data: Amplification of reference gene primers provided the estimated nucleated cell counts. Profiling relied on immunoSEQ multiplex PCR, and the TCRdb table lists in-frame clones only, not all of them. V and J calls and clone size come straight from that table; D and trimming were deduced from the DNA. Of 200,000 to 300,000 clones in the sample, 81% are singletons; the top ten hold around 7.2%. The junction had 4 bases not matched to a gene; V was cut back by 3 bases and J by 0 bases. The germline CDR1 and CDR2 sequences are SGHNT and YYREEE (reference sequence). CDR3 length equals 15 residues.

The clonotype comes from a woman at least 80 years old with COVID-19, enrolled during active disease. V gene TRBV5-4 combines with J gene TRBJ2-3; 7 positions match TRBD2. Material: peripheral blood. The CDR3 sequence: CASSSGGHSTDTQYF. The CDR3, as DNA: TGTGCCAGCAGCTCGGGAGGCCACAGCACAGATACGCAGTATTTT.